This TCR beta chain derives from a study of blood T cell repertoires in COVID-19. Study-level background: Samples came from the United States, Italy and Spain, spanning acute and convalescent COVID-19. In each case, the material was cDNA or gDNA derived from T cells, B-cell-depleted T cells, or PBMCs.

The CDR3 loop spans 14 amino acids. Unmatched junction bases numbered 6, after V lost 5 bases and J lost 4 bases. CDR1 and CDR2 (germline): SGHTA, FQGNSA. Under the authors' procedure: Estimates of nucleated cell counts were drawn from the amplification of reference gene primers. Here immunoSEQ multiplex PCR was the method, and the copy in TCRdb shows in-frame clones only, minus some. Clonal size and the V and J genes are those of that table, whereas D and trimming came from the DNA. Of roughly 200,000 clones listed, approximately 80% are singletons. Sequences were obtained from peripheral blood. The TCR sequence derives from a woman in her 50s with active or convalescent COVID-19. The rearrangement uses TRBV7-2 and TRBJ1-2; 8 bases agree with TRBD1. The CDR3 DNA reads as TGTGCCAGCAGCCCGCGCAGGGGGCGCTATGGCTACACCTTC. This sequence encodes CASSPRRGRYGYTF.